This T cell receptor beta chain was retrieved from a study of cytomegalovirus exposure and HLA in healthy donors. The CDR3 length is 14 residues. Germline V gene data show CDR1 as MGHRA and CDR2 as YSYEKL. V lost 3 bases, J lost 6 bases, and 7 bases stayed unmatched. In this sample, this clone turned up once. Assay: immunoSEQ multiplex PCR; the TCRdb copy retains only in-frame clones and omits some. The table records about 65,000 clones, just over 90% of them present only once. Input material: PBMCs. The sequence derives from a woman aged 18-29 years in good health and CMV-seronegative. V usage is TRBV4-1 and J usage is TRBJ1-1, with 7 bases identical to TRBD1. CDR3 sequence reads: CASSHPDRAPEAFF. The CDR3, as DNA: TGCGCCAGCAGCCATCCCGACAGGGCCCCTGAAGCTTTCTTT.